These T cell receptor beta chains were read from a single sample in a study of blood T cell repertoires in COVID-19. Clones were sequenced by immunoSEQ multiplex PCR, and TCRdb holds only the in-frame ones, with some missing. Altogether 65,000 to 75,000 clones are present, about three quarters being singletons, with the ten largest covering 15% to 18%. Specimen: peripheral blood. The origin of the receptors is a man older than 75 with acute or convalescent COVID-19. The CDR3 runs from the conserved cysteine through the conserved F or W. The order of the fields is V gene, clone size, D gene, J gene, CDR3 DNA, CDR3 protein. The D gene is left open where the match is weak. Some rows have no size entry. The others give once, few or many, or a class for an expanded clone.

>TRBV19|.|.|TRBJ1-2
TGTGCCAGTAGTATAGCGCCGGGGAGAAACTATGGCTACACCTTC
CASSIAPGRNYGYTF
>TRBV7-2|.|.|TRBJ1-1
TGTGCCAGCAGCTTAGATTGGGGGCGAAGCACTGAAGCTTTCTTT
CASSLDWGRSTEAFF
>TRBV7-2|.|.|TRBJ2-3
TGTGCCAGCAGCTCTACTTTTTCGGGGGATACGCAGTATTTT
CASSSTFSGDTQYF
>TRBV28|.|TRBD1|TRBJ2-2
TGTGCCAGCCTAAAACCAGGGGGCTCTAGAACCGGGGAGCTGTTTTTT
CASLKPGGSRTGELFF
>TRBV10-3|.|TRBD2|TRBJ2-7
TGTGCCATCAGTGATCCCGGGACTAGCTCTCCCGAGCAGTACTTC
CAISDPGTSSPEQYF
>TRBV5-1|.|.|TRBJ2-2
TGCGCCAGCATGAGGGGGTCGAACACCGGGGAGCTGTTTTTT
CASMRGSNTGELFF
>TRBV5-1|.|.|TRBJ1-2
TGCGCCAGCAGCTTGGACCGGGCTAACTATGGCTACACCTTC
CASSLDRANYGYTF
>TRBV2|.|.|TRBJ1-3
TGTGCCAGCAGTGAAGCGCGAGTCTCTGGAAACACCATATATTTT
CASSEARVSGNTIYF
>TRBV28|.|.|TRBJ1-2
TGTGCCAGCAGCCGCTCCCAGGGCCCCAATGGCTACACCTTC
CASSRSQGPNGYTF
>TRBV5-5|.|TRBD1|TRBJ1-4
TGTGCCAGCAGCAACCAGGGGGGAGAATATGAAAAACTGTTTTTT
CASSNQGGEYEKLFF
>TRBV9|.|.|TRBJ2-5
TGTGCCAGCAGCCCTACTCTTCTAGCCCGGGAGACCCAGTACTTC
CASSPTLLARETQYF
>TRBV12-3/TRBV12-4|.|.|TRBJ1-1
TGTGCCAGCAGGCGGGACTGGACTGAAGCTTTCTTT
CASRRDWTEAFF
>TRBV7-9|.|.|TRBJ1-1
TGTGCCAGCAGCTTAGTGGATTGGGGCGGAGAGAACACTGAAGCTTTCTTT
CASSLVDWGGENTEAFF
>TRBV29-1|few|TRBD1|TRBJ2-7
TGCAGCGTTGAGGTAGCGGACAGGGTATCCTACGAGCAGTACTTC
CSVEVADRVSYEQYF
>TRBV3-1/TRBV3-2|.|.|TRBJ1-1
TGTGCCAGCAGCCAATGGATGGGGGGCACTGAAGCTTTCTTT
CASSQWMGGTEAFF
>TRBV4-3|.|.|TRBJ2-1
TGCGCCAGCAGCCAAGATCGAGGCTATGAGCAGTTCTTC
CASSQDRGYEQFF
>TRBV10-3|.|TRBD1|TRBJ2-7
TGTGCCATCAGTGAGGCAGGGGGCTTCGACGAGCAGTACTTC
CAISEAGGFDEQYF
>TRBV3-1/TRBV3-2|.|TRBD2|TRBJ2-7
TGTGCCAGCAGCGACCCGACTAGCGGATCCTACGAGCAGTACTTC
CASSDPTSGSYEQYF
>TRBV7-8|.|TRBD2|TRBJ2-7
TGTGCCAGCAGCTTACCCGGGACTAGCGGGAGGGCCAGGTACGAGCAGTACTTC
CASSLPGTSGRARYEQYF
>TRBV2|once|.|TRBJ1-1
TGTGCCAGCAGTCTAGGGGTGAACACTGAAGCTTTCTTT
CASSLGVNTEAFF
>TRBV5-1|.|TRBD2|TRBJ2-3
TGCGCCAGCAGCGTGAAAGGGACTAGCGTTACCACAGATACGCAGTATTTT
CASSVKGTSVTTDTQYF
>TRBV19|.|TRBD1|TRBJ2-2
TGTGCCAGTAGTACGGGACAGGGACACACCGGGGAGCTGTTTTTT
CASSTGQGHTGELFF
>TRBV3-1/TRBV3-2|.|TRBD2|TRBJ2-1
TGTGCCAGCAGCCGAGGGGGACTAGTCGCGCAGTTCTTC
CASSRGGLVAQFF
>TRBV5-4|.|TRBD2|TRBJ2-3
TGTGCCATCTTAAAAGGGACTAGCTCTGATACAGGCACAGATACGCAGTATTTT
CAILKGTSSDTGTDTQYF